The following is a TCR beta chain sequence with its context. Its antigen is unidentified. Generated by immunoSEQ multiplex PCR, the TCRdb table keeps only in-frame clones and is missing some. The sample holds about 200,000 clones, around 92% seen once. The V gene's germline CDR1 is MDHEN and CDR2 SYDVKM. Trimming removed 7 bases at V and 6 bases at J, with 12 bases between. This CDR3 has 12 amino acids. The entry originates in a study of T cell responses to AZD1222 COVID-19 vaccine. Study as a whole: Pooled together were second doses at about 4 or about 12 weeks. Overall study results and limits: Spike-specific TCR breadth rose after two AZD1222 doses, and depth rose as well. White British donors predominated, females outnumbered males, and clonal diversity was possibly underestimated.

The sample was peripheral blood, taken on day 0 of AZD1222 vaccination. This clonotype was sampled from an adult in good health. The V call is TRBV28, the J call TRBJ1-1; the D gene is possibly TRBD1 (5 bases). This CDR3 is CASTPGVSEAFF. For the CDR3, the DNA is TGTGCCAGCACACCGGGGGTCTCTGAAGCTTTCTTT.